Following are 32 T cell receptor beta chains from one sample sequenced in a study of blood T cell repertoires in COVID-19. Only in-frame clones appear in the TCRdb table, and some are missing; sequencing was by immunoSEQ multiplex PCR. The sample carries about 390,000 clones, around nine tenths recorded once. Sequenced input: PBMCs or T cells enriched from blood (not recorded which). The receptors originated from a woman between 45 and 60 years old who had recovered from COVID-19.

V gene TRBV5-1 combines with J gene TRBJ1-1; the D is unclear. Between the trimmed V and J ends, which lost 2 bases and 8 bases, there was a span of 16 bases. CDR3 length: 14 amino acids. The germline CDR1 and CDR2 sequences are SGHRS and YFSETQ. CDR3 loop: CASSLSQVRKEAFF. Here the CDR3 DNA reads TGCGCCAGCAGCTTATCCCAGGTACGTAAAGAAGCTTTCTTT.

In its sample, this clone was seen once. This chain connects TRBV30 to TRBJ1-5; no clear D. The ends were cut back, 2 bases at V and 1 base at J, with 6 bases in the middle. The CDR3 runs to 13 residues. In germline, CDR1 is GTSNPN, CDR2 SVGIG (reference sequence). For the CDR3, the DNA is TGTGCCTGGAGTACGCAGAGCAATCAGCCCCAGCATTTT. Protein product: CAWSTQSNQPQHF.

The table lists this clone with a count of one. This chain connects TRBV30 to TRBJ2-2, with 11 bases that match TRBD1. With V trimmed by 6 bases and J by 3 bases, 6 bases remained unmatched. This CDR3 contains 15 residues. Per germline, CDR1 GTSNPN and CDR2 SVGIG (reference sequence). This CDR3 reads CACPRTGGDTGELFF. The CDR3 DNA sequence: TGTGCCTGTCCGCGGACAGGGGGCGACACCGGGGAGCTGTTTTTT.

The chain recombines TRBV20-1 with TRBJ2-7; 9 bases are a match to TRBD1. Germline CDR1 is DFQATT and CDR2 is SNEGSKA (reference sequence). The CDR3 is 13 amino acids. V lost 6 bases to trimming and J lost 3 bases; unmatched junction nucleotides: 6. The CDR3 bases are TGCAGTGCAAGTCGGGACAGGGTCTACGAGCAGTACTTC. Residues: CSASRDRVYEQYF.

The chain uses TRBV19 and TRBJ2-2; TRBD1 might be the D (7 bases). The CDR3 extends over 15 amino acids. The V gene's germline CDR1 is LNHDA and CDR2 SQIVND (reference sequence). V lost 5 bases, J lost 5 bases, and 15 bases lay in between. As DNA, the CDR3 is TGTGCCAGTAGTGCACGACAGGGAGGTACCGGGGAGCTGTTTTTT. Its translation is CASSARQGGTGELFF.

This sequence joins TRBV5-8 and TRBJ1-2; possibly TRBD1 for D (6 bases). The CDR3 extends over 15 amino acids. V shed 0 bases and J shed 1 base, with 10 bases lying between them. The V gene's germline CDR1 is SGHTS and CDR2 YDEGEE. This CDR3 reads CASSLGTASNYGYTF. Here the CDR3 DNA reads TGTGCCAGCAGCTTGGGGACAGCCAGTAACTATGGCTACACCTTC. The full variable domain, in which reference TRBV5-8 and TRBJ1-2 provide the parts outside the CDR3, is EAGVTQSPTHLIKTRGQQATLRCSPISGHTSVYWYQQALGLGLQFLLWYDEGEERNRGNFPPRFSGRQFPNYSSELNVNALELEDSALYLCASSLGTASNYGYTFGSGTRLTVV.

The chain is built from TRBV5-1 and TRBJ2-5; 11 nucleotides line up with TRBD2. Losses at the gene ends were 4 bases for V and 4 bases for J; bases not matched to a gene: 6. CDR1 and CDR2 from the germline V gene are SGHRS and YFSETQ. CDR3 length: 15 residues. Here the CDR3 DNA reads TGCGCCAGCAGCGCGGGACTAGCGGATGCAGAGACCCAGTACTTC. Protein product: CASSAGLADAETQYF.

V usage is TRBV5-1 and J usage is TRBJ2-7, with 13 bases identical to TRBD2. CDR1 and CDR2 from the germline V gene are SGHRS and YFSETQ. CDR3 size: 18 residues. With V trimmed by 2 bases and J by 7 bases, 15 bases remained unmatched. CDR3 DNA sequence: TGCGCCAGCAGCTTCGGGACTAGCGGGGAGGGGCCCGGTTCTGAGCAGTACTTC. Protein product: CASSFGTSGEGPGSEQYF.

The chain recombines TRBV7-2 with TRBJ2-1; 12 bases match TRBD2. This CDR3 is built from 15 residues. From germline, CDR1 is SGHTA and CDR2 FQGNSA. V dropped 8 bases and J dropped 11; count of bases not matched to a gene: 13. The CDR3 loop reads CASGQLAGGRGQQFF. In DNA, the CDR3 is TGTGCCAGCGGACAACTAGCGGGGGGCCGCGGTCAGCAGTTCTTC.

This chain's CDR3 is CASSWATEAFF. CDR3 sequence (DNA): TGTGCCAGCAGCTGGGCCACTGAAGCTTTCTTT. The chain combines TRBV5-5 with TRBJ1-1; D gene uncertain. The CDR3 covers 11 residues. V was trimmed by 3 bases and J by 4 bases, leaving 4 bases between them. Looked up from germline, CDR1 is SGHKS and CDR2 is YYEKEE (reference sequence).

The chain uses TRBV28 and TRBJ1-2; D possibly corresponds to TRBD1 (6 bases). The ends were cut back, 4 bases at V and 1 base at J, with 16 bases in the middle. The CDR3 consists of 16 residues. Germline V gene sequence: CDR1 MDHEN, CDR2 SYDVKM. The CDR3 coding sequence is TGTGCCAGCAGTTCACCAACGACAGGTTATAACTATGGCTACACCTTC. It encodes CASSSPTTGYNYGYTF.

J is TRBJ2-5 and V is TRBV5-1; D is unresolved. This CDR3 is 12 amino acids long. Germline V gives CDR1 SGHRS, CDR2 YFSETQ. Trimming shortened V by 5 bases and J by 0 bases, and 5 bases separated the two germline ends. The CDR3 loop is CASRQDQETQYF. The CDR3 nucleotides read TGCGCCAGCAGGCAGGACCAAGAGACCCAGTACTTC. Together with reference TRBV5-1 and TRBJ2-5, the CDR3 gives the full variable domain: KAGVTQTPRYLIKTRGQQVTLSCSPISGHRSVSWYQQTPGQGLQFLFEYFSETQRNKGNFPGRFSGRQFSNSRSEMNVSTLELGDSALYLCASRQDQETQYFGPGTRLLVL.

The J gene is TRBJ1-1, the V gene TRBV5-5; D is unresolved. The CDR3 consists of 15 residues. Trimming took off 0 bases at V and 3 bases at J, with 12 bases between the two ends. Germline CDR1 and CDR2: SGHKS and YYEKEE (reference sequence). CDR3 nucleotide sequence: TGTGCCAGCAGCTTGGTCCCGGGGTTGGACACTGAAGCTTTCTTT. This sequence encodes CASSLVPGLDTEAFF.

This chain uses TRBV29-1 with TRBJ2-3, with 14 nucleotides matching TRBD2. This CDR3 has 19 residues. CDR1 is SQVTM, CDR2 ANQGSEA, per germline. The trim removed 7 bases at V and 0 bases at J, leaving 15 bases unmatched. The CDR3 reads CSGKKGLAGAVPSTDTQYF. CDR3 in DNA: TGCAGCGGGAAAAAGGGACTAGCGGGGGCGGTGCCAAGCACAGATACGCAGTATTTT.

This chain links TRBV5-6 with TRBJ1-1, with 8 bases matching TRBD1. Per the germline V gene, CDR1 is SGHDT and CDR2 is YYEEEE. CDR3 length: 13 amino acids. Trimming at V came to 3 bases and at J to 6 bases, leaving 4 bases not matched to a gene. CDR3 bases: TGTGCCAGCAGCTGGACAGGGAAGGCTGAAGCTTTCTTT. Amino acids: CASSWTGKAEAFF.

This chain uses TRBV19 with TRBJ1-2; 9 bases align to TRBD1. Germline CDR1 LNHDA, CDR2 SQIVND (reference sequence). V gave up 6 bases and J gave up 5 bases; unmatched junction bases: 10. CDR3 size: 15 residues. The CDR3 loop reads CASSHPGTGLYGYTF. The CDR3 nucleotides are TGTGCCAGTAGCCACCCCGGGACAGGGCTTTATGGCTACACCTTC.

This chain joins TRBV2 and TRBJ2-7; 7 nucleotides agree with TRBD2. This CDR3 has 14 residues. Per germline, CDR1 SNHLY and CDR2 FYNNEI. Losses at the gene ends were 8 bases for V and 0 bases for J; bases not matched to a gene: 7. CDR3 loop: CASGGDGISYEQYF. The DNA of the CDR3 is TGTGCCAGCGGGGGGGACGGGATCTCCTACGAGCAGTACTTC. The full variable domain, its missing parts supplied by reference TRBV2 and TRBJ2-7, is EPEVTQTPSHQVTQMGQEVILRCVPISNHLYFYWYRQILGQKVEFLVSFYNNEISEKSEIFDDQFSVERPDGSNFTLKIRSTKLEDSAMYFCASGGDGISYEQYFGPGTRLTVT.

The chain recombines TRBV7-9 with TRBJ2-3, with TRBD1 matching 12 bases. Germline CDR1 is SEHNR and CDR2 is FQNEAQ (reference sequence). The CDR3 has 16 residues. V dropped 6 bases and J dropped 5; count of bases not matched to a gene: 9. CDR3 sequence (DNA): TGTGCCAGCAGGGAATCGGGGGACAGGGGGCTAGATACGCAGTATTTT. It specifies CASRESGDRGLDTQYF.

This chain links TRBV28 with TRBJ1-5, with a weak D call TRBD1 (5 bases). Trimming took off 6 bases at V and 4 bases at J, with 13 bases between the two ends. The CDR3 loop spans 14 amino acids. The V gene's germline CDR1 is MDHEN and CDR2 SYDVKM. Here the CDR3 reads CASRPDSENQPQHF. The CDR3 DNA follows: TGTGCCAGCAGACCCGACAGCGAGAATCAGCCCCAGCATTTT.

This sequence joins TRBV4-2 and TRBJ1-2; 8 nucleotides align to TRBD1. CDR3 length: 17 amino acids. Germline-derived CDR1 and CDR2 are LGHNA and YNFKEQ. J gave up 4 bases and V 1 base, and 11 bases lay outside the gene matches. The DNA of the CDR3 is TGTGCCAGCAGCCAAGGGGAAGGGGTGGACAGGGCCTATGGCTACACCTTC. Its protein is CASSQGEGVDRAYGYTF.

CDR3 in amino acids: CASSPAGGQGARNYGYTF. For the CDR3, the DNA is TGCGCCAGCAGCCCCGCCGGGGGACAGGGGGCGCGTAACTATGGCTACACCTTC. The chain is built from TRBV5-1 and TRBJ1-2; 12 bases align to TRBD1. The CDR3 extends over 18 amino acids. The V gene's germline CDR1 is SGHRS and CDR2 YFSETQ. Trimming at V came to 4 bases and at J to 1 base, leaving 11 bases not matched to a gene.

J is TRBJ1-2 and V is TRBV28; 11 positions agree with TRBD1. V lost 7 bases, J lost 0 bases, and 7 bases stayed unmatched. This CDR3 spans 16 amino acids. Germline V CDR1 and CDR2: MDHEN, SYDVKM. Here the CDR3 reads CASTISGQGANYGYTF. The CDR3 DNA reads TGTGCCAGCACGATTTCGGGACAGGGGGCTAACTATGGCTACACCTTC.

The V gene is TRBV19, the J gene TRBJ1-1, with D unclear. The germline V and J ends were trimmed by 1 base and 1 base, with 7 bases remaining between them. CDR1 and CDR2 (germline): LNHDA, SQIVND (reference sequence). The CDR3 sequence is 14 residues long. For the CDR3, the DNA is TGTGCCAGTAGTATAGGCTCAGGGAACACTGAAGCTTTCTTT. Protein sequence: CASSIGSGNTEAFF.

The J gene is TRBJ1-2, the V gene TRBV11-1, with unresolved D. Germline assignment: CDR1 SGHAT and CDR2 FQDESV (reference sequence). V was pared by 2 bases and J by 3 bases, with 13 bases between. The CDR3 is 15 amino acids. The CDR3: CASSLHPLTDYGYTF. In DNA form, the CDR3 reads TGTGCCAGCAGCTTACACCCCCTGACTGACTATGGCTACACCTTC. Supplemented by reference TRBV11-1 and TRBJ1-2, the full variable domain reads EAEVAQSPRYKITEKSQAVAFWCDPISGHATLYWYRQILGQGPELLVQFQDESVVDDSQLPKDRFSAERLKGVDSTLKIQPAELGDSAMYLCASSLHPLTDYGYTFGSGTRLTVV.

The table lists this clone with a few counts. Other nucleotide sequences from this sample produce the same CDR3. The chain is built from TRBV11-2 and TRBJ1-1; 7 bases are a match to TRBD1. The CDR3 is 14 amino acids. Germline assignment: CDR1 SGHAT and CDR2 FQNNGV. The ends lost 1 base at V and 5 bases at J; junction bases unmatched: 4. CDR3 nucleotide sequence: TGTGCCAGCAGCTTAGGGACAGGCATTACTGAAGCTTTCTTT. It yields the protein CASSLGTGITEAFF. Using reference TRBV11-2 and TRBJ1-1 for the parts outside the CDR3, the full variable domain is EAGVAQSPRYKIIEKRQSVAFWCNPISGHATLYWYQQILGQGPKLLIQFQNNGVVDDSQLPKDRFSAERLKGVDSTLKIQPAKLEDSAVYLCASSLGTGITEAFFGQGTRLTVV.

This chain links TRBV14 with TRBJ2-3, with D tentatively TRBD1 (6 bases). The CDR3 consists of 14 residues. Trimming took off 8 bases at V and 7 bases at J, with 19 bases between the two ends. Per the germline V gene, CDR1 is SGHDN and CDR2 is FVKESK. Here the CDR3 DNA reads TGTGCCAGCGGGGGCGCAACTTCCCCATATACGCAGTATTTT. This translates into CASGGATSPYTQYF. Complete variable domain (other parts from reference TRBV14 and TRBJ2-3): EAGVTQFPSHSVIEKGQTVTLRCDPISGHDNLYWYRRVMGKEIKFLLHFVKESKQDESGMPNNRFLAERTGGTYSTLKVQPAELEDSGVYFCASGGATSPYTQYFGPGTRLTVL.

This chain uses TRBV19 with TRBJ1-4; D remains unclear. The CDR3 covers 13 residues. The V end was cut by 8 bases, the J end by 3 bases, with 10 bases between. Looked up from germline, CDR1 is LNHDA and CDR2 is SQIVND (reference sequence). CDR3 coding DNA: TGTGCCAGTCGGAGGGAGTCTAATGAAAAACTGTTTTTT. It is translated as CASRRESNEKLFF.

V is TRBV6-5 and J is TRBJ1-5; D is perhaps TRBD1 (5 bases). Germline V gene lookup returns CDR1 MNHEY and CDR2 SVGAGI. Trimming pared 6 bases from V and 3 bases from J, leaving 12 bases between. The CDR3 runs 14 residues. CDR3: CASSSIGANQPQHF. CDR3 nucleotide sequence: TGTGCCAGCAGCTCCATAGGGGCCAATCAGCCCCAGCATTTT.

The chain couples TRBV3-1 (or the pseudogene TRBV3-2) to TRBJ1-4, with 7 nucleotides matching TRBD1. Germline assignment: CDR1 LGHDT and CDR2 YNNKEL (reference sequence). V lost 5 bases and J lost 2; bases outside the gene matches: 8. CDR3 size: 16 residues. CDR3 sequence (DNA): TGTGCCAGCAGCAGCCGGGACAGTGCCACTAATGAAAAACTGTTTTTT. It yields the protein CASSSRDSATNEKLFF.

This clone was recorded only once. V gene TRBV7-9 combines with J gene TRBJ2-7; no firm D call. Germline V gene data show CDR1 as SEHNR and CDR2 as FQNEAQ (reference sequence). The CDR3 has 16 residues. The V and J ends lost 4 bases and 4 bases respectively, with 20 bases between them. CDR3 DNA: TGTGCCAGCAGCTCCCAGACGAATACGGGTAGTTACGAGCAGTACTTC. As protein: CASSSQTNTGSYEQYF.

The CDR3 loop is CAWIGESNQETQYF. CDR3 coding DNA: TGTGCCTGGATCGGGGAATCGAACCAAGAGACCCAGTACTTC. The rearrangement links TRBV30 to TRBJ2-5, with a weak D call TRBD2 (5 bases). The CDR3 has 14 amino acids. Germline assignment: CDR1 GTSNPN and CDR2 SVGIG (reference sequence). V was shortened by 4 bases and J by 0 bases, with 12 bases between the two germline ends.

The V gene is TRBV3-1 (or the pseudogene TRBV3-2), the J gene TRBJ1-1; possible D gene TRBD1, 6 bases. CDR1 is LGHDT, CDR2 YNNKEL, per germline (reference sequence). V was clipped by 4 bases and J by 0 bases, with 9 bases between them. The length of the CDR3 is 14 residues. CDR3 protein: CASSPRTVNTEAFF. The CDR3 bases are TGTGCCAGCAGCCCCCGGACAGTGAACACTGAAGCTTTCTTT.